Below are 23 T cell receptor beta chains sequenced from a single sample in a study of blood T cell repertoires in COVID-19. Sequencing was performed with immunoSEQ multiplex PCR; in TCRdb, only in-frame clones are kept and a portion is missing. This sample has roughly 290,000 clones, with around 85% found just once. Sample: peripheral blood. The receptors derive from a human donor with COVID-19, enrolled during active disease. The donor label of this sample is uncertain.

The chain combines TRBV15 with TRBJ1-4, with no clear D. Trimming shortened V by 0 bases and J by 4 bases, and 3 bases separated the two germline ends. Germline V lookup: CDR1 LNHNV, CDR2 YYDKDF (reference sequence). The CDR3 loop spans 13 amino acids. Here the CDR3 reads CATSRDSNEKLFF. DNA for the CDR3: TGTGCCACCAGCAGAGACAGTAATGAAAAACTGTTTTTT.

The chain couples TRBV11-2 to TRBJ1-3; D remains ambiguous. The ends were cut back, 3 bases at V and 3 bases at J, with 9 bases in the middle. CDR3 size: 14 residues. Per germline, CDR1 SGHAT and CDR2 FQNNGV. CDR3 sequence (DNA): TGTGCCAGCAGCTTGGGAGCGTATGGAAACACCATATATTTT. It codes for CASSLGAYGNTIYF.

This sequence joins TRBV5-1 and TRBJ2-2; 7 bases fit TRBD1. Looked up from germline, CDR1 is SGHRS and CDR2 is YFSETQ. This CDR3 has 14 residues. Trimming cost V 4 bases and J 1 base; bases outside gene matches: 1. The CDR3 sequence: CASSRTGNTGELFF. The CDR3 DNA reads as TGCGCCAGCAGCCGGACAGGGAACACCGGGGAGCTGTTTTTT.

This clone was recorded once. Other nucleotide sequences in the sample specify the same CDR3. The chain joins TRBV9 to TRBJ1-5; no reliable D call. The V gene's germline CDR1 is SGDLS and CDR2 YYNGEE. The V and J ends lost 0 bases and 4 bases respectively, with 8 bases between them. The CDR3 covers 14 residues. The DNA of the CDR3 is TGTGCCAGCAGCGTAGGGGCCGGAAATCAGCCCCAGCATTTT. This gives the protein CASSVGAGNQPQHF.

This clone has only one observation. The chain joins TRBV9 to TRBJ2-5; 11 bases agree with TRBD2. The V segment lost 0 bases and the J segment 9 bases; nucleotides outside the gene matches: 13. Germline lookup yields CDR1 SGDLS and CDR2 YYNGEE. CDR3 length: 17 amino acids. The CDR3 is CASSVAATSGTGASQYF. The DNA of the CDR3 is TGTGCCAGCAGCGTAGCTGCGACTAGCGGGACCGGTGCGTCCCAGTACTTC.

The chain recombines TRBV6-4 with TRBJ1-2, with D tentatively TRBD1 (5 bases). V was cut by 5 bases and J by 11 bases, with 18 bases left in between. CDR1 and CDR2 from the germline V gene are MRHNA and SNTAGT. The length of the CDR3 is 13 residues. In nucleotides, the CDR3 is TGTGCCAGCAGTCCACCCAGCCCCGGGACTTACACCTTC. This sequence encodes CASSPPSPGTYTF.

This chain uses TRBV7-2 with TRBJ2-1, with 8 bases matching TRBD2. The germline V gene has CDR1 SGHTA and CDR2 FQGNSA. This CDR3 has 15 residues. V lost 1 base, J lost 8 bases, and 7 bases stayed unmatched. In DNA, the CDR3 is TGTGCCAGCAGCTTAGGAGCGGGAGAGAGGTATGAGCAGTTCTTC. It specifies CASSLGAGERYEQFF.

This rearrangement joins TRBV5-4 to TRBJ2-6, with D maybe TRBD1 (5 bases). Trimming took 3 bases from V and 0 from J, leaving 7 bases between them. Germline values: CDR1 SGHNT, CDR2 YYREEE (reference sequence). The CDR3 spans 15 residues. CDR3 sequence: CASSSGFSGANVLTF. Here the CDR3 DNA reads TGTGCCAGCAGCTCAGGGTTCTCTGGGGCCAACGTCCTGACTTTC. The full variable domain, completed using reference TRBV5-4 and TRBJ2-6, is ETGVTQSPTHLIKTRGQQVTLRCSSQSGHNTVSWYQQALGQGPQFIFQYYREEENGRGNFPPRFSGLQFPNYSSELNVNALELDDSALYLCASSSGFSGANVLTFGAGSRLTVL.

DNA of the CDR3: TGTGCCAGCAGTGAAGATGACACCAACTCTGGAAACACCATATATTTT. Translating gives CASSEDDTNSGNTIYF. The gene calls are TRBV2 and TRBJ1-3, with D unresolved. The V and J ends lost 1 base and 0 bases respectively, with 10 bases between them. The CDR3 has 16 residues. CDR1 is SNHLY and CDR2 is FYNNEI in the germline V gene.

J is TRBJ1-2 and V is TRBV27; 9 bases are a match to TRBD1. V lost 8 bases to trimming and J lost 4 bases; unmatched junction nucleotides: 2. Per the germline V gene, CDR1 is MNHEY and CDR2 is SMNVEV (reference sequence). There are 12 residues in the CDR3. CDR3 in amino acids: CASRQGGYGYTF. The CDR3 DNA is TGTGCCAGCCGACAGGGGGGCTATGGCTACACCTTC.

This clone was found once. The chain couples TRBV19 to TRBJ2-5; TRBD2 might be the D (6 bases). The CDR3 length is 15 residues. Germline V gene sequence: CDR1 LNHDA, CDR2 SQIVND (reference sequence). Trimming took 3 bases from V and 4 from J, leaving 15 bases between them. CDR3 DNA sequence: TGTGCCAGTAGTATTGGAGGGCTGAAAAGAGAGACCCAGTACTTC. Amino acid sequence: CASSIGGLKRETQYF.

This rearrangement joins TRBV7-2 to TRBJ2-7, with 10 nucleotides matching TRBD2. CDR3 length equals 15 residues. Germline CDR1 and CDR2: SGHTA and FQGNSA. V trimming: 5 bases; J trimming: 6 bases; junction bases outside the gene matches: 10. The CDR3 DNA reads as TGTGCCAGCAGCCTTGGTTTAGCGGGAGGATCCGAGCAGTACTTC. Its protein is CASSLGLAGGSEQYF.

CDR3 coding DNA: TGTGCCAGCAGCCCCTTCCAGGGGGCAGGAGAAAAACTGTTTTTT. Protein sequence: CASSPFQGAGEKLFF. The chain couples TRBV3-1 (or the pseudogene TRBV3-2) to TRBJ1-4; 8 bases fit TRBD1. Germline assignment: CDR1 LGHDT and CDR2 YNNKEL (reference sequence). The CDR3 contains 15 residues. V lost 4 bases to trimming and J lost 8 bases; unmatched junction nucleotides: 9.

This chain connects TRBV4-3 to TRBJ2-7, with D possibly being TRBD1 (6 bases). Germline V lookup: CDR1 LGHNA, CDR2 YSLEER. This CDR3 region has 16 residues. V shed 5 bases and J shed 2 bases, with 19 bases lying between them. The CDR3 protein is CASSGLSQGNTYEQYF. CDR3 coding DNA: TGCGCCAGCAGCGGGCTCAGTCAGGGGAATACCTACGAGCAGTACTTC.

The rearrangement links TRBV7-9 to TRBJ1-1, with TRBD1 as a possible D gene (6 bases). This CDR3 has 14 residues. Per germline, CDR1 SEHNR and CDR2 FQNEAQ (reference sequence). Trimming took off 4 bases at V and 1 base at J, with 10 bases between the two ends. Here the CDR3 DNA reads TGTGCCAGCAGCTCAGGGGTTTGGAACACTGAAGCTTTCTTT. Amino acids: CASSSGVWNTEAFF.

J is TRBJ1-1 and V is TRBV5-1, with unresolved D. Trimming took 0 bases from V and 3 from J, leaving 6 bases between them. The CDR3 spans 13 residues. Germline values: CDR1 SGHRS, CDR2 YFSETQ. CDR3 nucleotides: TGCGCCAGCAGCTTGGCGGCGGACACTGAAGCTTTCTTT. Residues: CASSLAADTEAFF.

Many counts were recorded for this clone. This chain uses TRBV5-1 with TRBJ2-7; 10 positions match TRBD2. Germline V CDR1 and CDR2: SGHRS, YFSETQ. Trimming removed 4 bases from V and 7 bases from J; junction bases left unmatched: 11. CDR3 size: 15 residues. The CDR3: CASSGELAGAGEQYF. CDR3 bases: TGCGCCAGCAGCGGGGAGCTAGCGGGAGCTGGAGAGCAGTACTTC.

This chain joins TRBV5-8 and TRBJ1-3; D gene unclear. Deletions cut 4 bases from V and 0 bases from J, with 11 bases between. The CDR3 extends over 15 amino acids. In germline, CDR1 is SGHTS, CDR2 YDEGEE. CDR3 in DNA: TGTGCCAGCAGCCGCGGGCCTTCCTCTGGAAACACCATATATTTT. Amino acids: CASSRGPSSGNTIYF.

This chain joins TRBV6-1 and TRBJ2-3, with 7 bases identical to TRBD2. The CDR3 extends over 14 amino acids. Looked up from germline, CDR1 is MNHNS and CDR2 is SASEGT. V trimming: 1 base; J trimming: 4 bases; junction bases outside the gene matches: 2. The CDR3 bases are TGTGCCAGCAGTGAAGGGACTAGAGCAGATACGCAGTATTTT. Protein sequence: CASSEGTRADTQYF.

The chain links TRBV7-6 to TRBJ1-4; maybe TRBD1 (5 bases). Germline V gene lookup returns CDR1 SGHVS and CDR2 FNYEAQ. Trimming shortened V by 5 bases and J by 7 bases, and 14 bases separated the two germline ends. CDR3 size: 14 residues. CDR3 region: CASSPGLGVEKLFF. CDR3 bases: TGTGCCAGCAGCCCGGGACTAGGGGTTGAAAAACTGTTTTTT.

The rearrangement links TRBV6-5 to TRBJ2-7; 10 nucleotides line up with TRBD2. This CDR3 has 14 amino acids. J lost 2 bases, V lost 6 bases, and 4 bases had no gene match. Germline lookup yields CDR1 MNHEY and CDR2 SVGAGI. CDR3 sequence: CASRVAGGPYEQYF. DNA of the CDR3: TGTGCCAGCAGGGTAGCGGGAGGCCCCTACGAGCAGTACTTC.

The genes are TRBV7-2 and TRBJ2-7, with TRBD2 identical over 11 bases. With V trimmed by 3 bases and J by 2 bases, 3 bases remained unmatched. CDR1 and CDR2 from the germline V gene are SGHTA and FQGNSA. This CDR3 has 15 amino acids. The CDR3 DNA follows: TGTGCCAGCAGCTTCCTAGCGGGAGGTCCCTACGAGCAGTACTTC. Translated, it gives CASSFLAGGPYEQYF.

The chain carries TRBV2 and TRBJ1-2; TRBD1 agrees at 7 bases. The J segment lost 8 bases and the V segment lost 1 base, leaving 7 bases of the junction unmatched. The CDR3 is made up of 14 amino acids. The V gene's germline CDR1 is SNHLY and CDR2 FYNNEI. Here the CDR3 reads CASSEVTGVGGYTF. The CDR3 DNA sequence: TGTGCCAGCAGTGAAGTAACAGGGGTGGGAGGCTACACCTTC.